A selection of T cell receptor beta chains follows, all from one sample in a study of T cell responses to AZD1222 COVID-19 vaccine. TCRdb's table, derived via immunoSEQ multiplex PCR, lists solely in-frame clones and lacks some. Of tens of thousands of clones in the sample, roughly 89% are singletons; the top ten hold 11%. This specimen was peripheral blood, taken 28 days after the second AZD1222 dose. These receptors originate from an adult who received the AZD1222 COVID-19 vaccine. Each CDR3 is given with its conserved first and last residue. The D gene is left open where the match is weak. Size tells how often a clone was seen (once, few, many) or the class of an expanded clone, and some rows leave it out.

TRBJ2-7 | - | TRBV7-2 | - | TGTGCCAGCAGCTACCTAGACAGGATTAGCTCCTACGAGCAGTACTTC | CASSYLDRISSYEQYF
TRBJ2-1 | - | TRBV7-3 | - | TGTGCCAGCAGCTTAAGGGGCGGGGTGAGCTCCTACAATGAGCAGTTCTTC | CASSLRGGVSSYNEQFF
TRBJ1-4 | - | TRBV13 | TRBD1 | TGTGCCAGCAGCTCCCCCGGGACAGGTATCGAAAAACTGTTTTTT | CASSSPGTGIEKLFF
TRBJ1-5 | - | TRBV7-9 | - | TGTGCCAGCAGCCAGAGCCAGGGCCAGCCCCAGCATTTT | CASSQSQGQPQHF
TRBJ1-5 | - | TRBV6-2/TRBV6-3 | TRBD1 | TGTGCCAGCAGCACCCGGACAGGGGGCGGGAGCAATCAGCCCCAGCATTTT | CASSTRTGGGSNQPQHF
TRBJ2-5 | - | TRBV7-2 | - | TGTGCCAGCAGCTTAAGAGGGGGTGAATTGTCGACCCAGTACTTC | CASSLRGGELSTQYF
TRBJ2-7 | - | TRBV10-3 | TRBD2 | TGTGCCATCAGTGAGTCAAATTATGGCGGGGGTTACGAGCAGTACTTC | CAISESNYGGGYEQYF
TRBJ2-5 | - | TRBV2 | TRBD2 | TGTGCCAGCAGGACTGGACTAGCGGATACGTTGGAGACCCAGTACTTC | CASRTGLADTLETQYF
TRBJ1-1 | - | TRBV6-5 | - | TGTGCCAGCAGTTACGACACTACTTTGAGCACTGAAGCTTTCTTT | CASSYDTTLSTEAFF
TRBJ2-7 | - | TRBV11-1 | TRBD2 | TGTGCCAGCAGCCCAGGACTAGCATCCTACGAGCAGTACTTC | CASSPGLASYEQYF
TRBJ2-5 | - | TRBV9 | TRBD2 | TGTGCCAGCAGCCCGATTCTAGCGGGGCGGGAGACCCAGTACTTC | CASSPILAGRETQYF
TRBJ2-1 | few | TRBV18 | TRBD2 | TGTGCCAGCTCGCTTGGACTAGCGGGGAGCTACAATGAGCAGTTCTTC | CASSLGLAGSYNEQFF
TRBJ2-1 | - | TRBV9 | TRBD2 | TGTGCCAGCAGCGTAGTAGCGGGGGATTTCAATGAGCAGTTCTTC | CASSVVAGDFNEQFF
TRBJ1-6 | - | TRBV2 | - | TGTGCCAGCACCGAGCTTGGGGGGAATAATTCACCCCTCCACTTT | CASTELGGNNSPLHF
TRBJ2-7 | - | TRBV19 | - | TGTGCCAGTAGTCCCACGACAGCGCTAGGCTACGAGCAGTACTTC | CASSPTTALGYEQYF
TRBJ1-1 | - | TRBV27 | - | TGTGCCAGCAGTTTTCCCGGGAACGTACGTCCGGGAACTGAAGCTTTCTTT | CASSFPGNVRPGTEAFF
TRBJ1-3 | - | TRBV5-6 | - | TGTGCCAGCAGCCAACAAATATCTGGAAACACCATATATTTT | CASSQQISGNTIYF
TRBJ2-3 | - | TRBV7-6 | TRBD1 | TGTGCCAGCAGCCCTCGGACAGGGGGCTCCAGCACAGATACGCAGTATTTT | CASSPRTGGSSTDTQYF
TRBJ2-3 | - | TRBV10-3 | TRBD1 | TGTGCCATCAGTGACCCGGGGACAGGGGGCACCACAGATACGCAGTATTTT | CAISDPGTGGTTDTQYF
TRBJ2-7 | - | TRBV19 | TRBD1 | TGTGCCAGTAGTACCCCGGCAGGGGGTAGAGGCGAGCAGTACTTC | CASSTPAGGRGEQYF
TRBJ2-5 | few | TRBV6-5 | - | TGTGCCAGCAGCAACTCCCCGTTGGAGGGAGAGACCCAGTACTTC | CASSNSPLEGETQYF
TRBJ2-3 | - | TRBV10-3 | TRBD2 | TGTGCCATCACCCGAGACAGCGGGGGGGACACAGATACGCAGTATTTT | CAITRDSGGDTDTQYF
TRBJ1-1 | once | TRBV3-1/TRBV3-2 | TRBD1 | TGTGCCAGCAGCCAAAAAGGGGGGGACAGGGGTTTAGCTTTCTTT | CASSQKGGDRGLAFF
TRBJ2-7 | - | TRBV27 | - | TGTGCCAGCACTCCGATGGGGGTTGGGTCCTACGAGCAGTACTTC | CASTPMGVGSYEQYF
TRBJ1-5 | - | TRBV7-2 | - | TGTGCCAGCAGCTTCGCAGGGGCGTATAGCAATCAGCCCCAGCATTTT | CASSFAGAYSNQPQHF
TRBJ1-1 | - | TRBV5-1 | - | TGCGCCAGCAGCCCGGCAGCTGGGAACACTGAAGCTTTCTTT | CASSPAAGNTEAFF
TRBJ1-2 | - | TRBV6-1 | - | TGTGCCAGCAGTGAATTTGGCAGGGCGGGTGGCTACACCTTC | CASSEFGRAGGYTF
TRBJ2-1 | - | TRBV18 | - | TGTGCCAGCTCACCACGGAATTCGGCCTACAATGAGCAGTTCTTC | CASSPRNSAYNEQFF
TRBJ1-1 | - | TRBV28 | - | TGTGCCAGCACCCCCTCGAAGACAAGAAATGAAGCTTTCTTT | CASTPSKTRNEAFF
TRBJ2-5 | - | TRBV20-1 | - | TGCAGTGCTAGCGGGGGTAACCAGTACTTC | CSASGGNQYF
TRBJ2-7 | - | TRBV7-2 | TRBD2 | TGTGCCAGCAGCTTAGCGAGAAACCTAGCGGGGGGAGTCGAGCAGTACTTC | CASSLARNLAGGVEQYF
TRBJ1-5 | - | TRBV27 | - | TGTGCCAGCAGGCTACAGGGAAATAGCAATCAGCCCCAGCATTTT | CASRLQGNSNQPQHF
TRBJ1-1 | - | TRBV7-2 | - | TGTGCCAGCAGCTTAAGGGGGGCCGGGGGCACTGAAGCTTTCTTT | CASSLRGAGGTEAFF
TRBJ1-6 | - | TRBV5-1 | TRBD1 | TGCGCCAGCAGCTCACCGGGACAGGGGAGCTCCTATAATTCACCCCTCCACTTT | CASSSPGQGSSYNSPLHF
TRBJ2-7 | - | TRBV13 | TRBD2 | TGTGCCAGCAGCTTACTAGCGGAATCCTACGAGCAGTACTTC | CASSLLAESYEQYF
TRBJ2-1 | - | TRBV7-9 | - | TGTGCCAGCAGCCCTAGACAGCGCCTTGAGCAGTTCTTC | CASSPRQRLEQFF
TRBJ1-5 | - | TRBV2 | - | TGTGCCAGCAGCGCCCAGGACTCCAATCAGCCCCAGCATTTT | CASSAQDSNQPQHF
TRBJ1-6 | - | TRBV6-5 | - | TGTGCCAGCAGAATATATAATTCACCCCTCCACTTT | CASRIYNSPLHF
TRBJ2-2 | once | TRBV7-8 | TRBD2 | TGTGCCAGCAGCTTAGAACCCCCAAGCGGGGGACCTCCTCTCGAGCTGTTTTTT | CASSLEPPSGGPPLELFF
TRBJ2-3 | - | TRBV19 | TRBD2 | TGTGCCAGTAGACGACTAGCGGGGGGATCCAGCACAGATACGCAGTATTTT | CASRRLAGGSSTDTQYF
TRBJ1-1 | once | TRBV6-1 | - | TGTGCCAGCAGTGAGCGGGTCCTGAACACTGAAGCTTTCTTT | CASSERVLNTEAFF
TRBJ1-1 | - | TRBV25-1 | TRBD1 | TGTGCCAGCAGTGACCCCCGACAGGGGTGGACTGAAGCTTTCTTT | CASSDPRQGWTEAFF
TRBJ2-5 | - | TRBV6-5 | - | TGTGCCAGCAGTTATGCCGGTCCCCCGGAGACCCAGTACTTC | CASSYAGPPETQYF
TRBJ1-2 | - | TRBV20-1 | - | TGCAGTGCTAGACCCGGGGGCTACACCTTC | CSARPGGYTF
TRBJ1-3 | few | TRBV19 | - | TGTGCCAGTAGCCGTAGCGGTGGGACTGGAAACACCATATATTTT | CASSRSGGTGNTIYF
TRBJ1-1 | - | TRBV2 | - | TGTGCCAGCAGTGTTGCGGGGTGGGACACTGAAGCTTTCTTT | CASSVAGWDTEAFF